What follows are 12 T cell receptor beta chains derived from one specimen sequenced in a study. Each CDR3 protein is one row after TCRdb ran MiXCR on the RT-PCR reads. The data show about 680,000 distinct CDR3 sequences, around 14% seen once. The source material was memory CD4+ T cells from blood. Receptors originate from a female donor in good health, serving as a healthy control.

This rearrangement joins TRBV25-1 to TRBJ1-1, with D perhaps TRBD1 (5 bases). The V end was cut by 8 bases, the J end by 4 bases, with 17 bases between. CDR3 size: 14 residues. CDR1 is MGHDK and CDR2 is SYGVNS in the germline V gene. DNA of the CDR3: TGTGCCAGCGTCCTGGGAGGGGCGGCCACTGAAGCTTTCTTT. Its translation: CASVLGGAATEAFF. Looking up the rest from reference TRBV25-1 and TRBJ1-1 gives the full variable domain: EADIYQTPRYLVIGTGKKITLECSQTMGHDKMYWYQQDPGMELHLIHYSYGVNSTEKGDLSSESTVSRIRTEHFPLTLESARPSHTSQYLCASVLGGAATEAFFGQGTRLTVV.

The CDR3 nucleotides are TGTGCCACCAGGTCGCCTGAAAATGAGCAGTTCTTC. Translation: CATRSPENEQFF. The chain combines TRBV24-1 with TRBJ2-1; D not resolved. Germline V gene sequence: CDR1 KGHDR, CDR2 SFDVKD. The length of the CDR3 is 12 residues. Between the trimmed V and J ends, which lost 7 bases and 7 bases, there was a span of 10 bases.

Only a few counts were recorded for this clonotype. The genes are TRBV30 and TRBJ2-1; D call uncertain. This CDR3 contains 12 residues. The germline V gene has CDR1 GTSNPN and CDR2 SVGIG (reference sequence). CDR3 sequence (DNA): TGTGTCCTGGATAGGGTGGGGAATGAGCAGTTCTTC. It is translated as CVLDRVGNEQFF. Full variable domain (rest looked up from reference TRBV30 and TRBJ2-1): SQTIHQWPATLVQPVGSPLSLECTVEGTSNPNLYWYRQAAGRGLQLLFYSVGIGQISSEVPQNLSASRPQDRQFILSSKKLLLSDSGFYLCVLDRVGNEQFFGPGTRLTVL.

The V and J genes are TRBV20-1 and TRBJ1-2; D is ambiguous. CDR1 and CDR2 (germline): DFQATT, SNEGSKA (reference sequence). Trimming took 5 bases from V and 8 from J, leaving 18 bases between them. The CDR3 consists of 13 residues. The CDR3 loop is CSAFPPGVLGYTF. CDR3 in DNA: TGCAGTGCTTTCCCCCCAGGTGTGTTAGGCTACACCTTC.

This clonotype was detected many times. Written as DNA, the CDR3 is TGCAGTGCTAGAGATCCAGCGGGATCTAGCACAGATACGCAGTATTTT. Translating gives CSARDPAGSSTDTQYF. The chain couples TRBV20-1 to TRBJ2-3; TRBD2 matches 7 bases. The germline gives CDR1 DFQATT, CDR2 SNEGSKA (reference sequence). This CDR3 contains 16 residues. V lost 0 bases to trimming and J lost 0 bases; unmatched junction nucleotides: 6.

The chain carries TRBV28 and TRBJ1-1, with a weak D call TRBD1 (6 bases). The CDR3 is 13 amino acids. CDR1 is MDHEN and CDR2 is SYDVKM in the germline V gene. Trimming shortened V by 10 bases and J by 1 base, and 13 bases separated the two germline ends. CDR3 residues: CATYRVENTEAFF. The CDR3 DNA is TGTGCCACCTACAGGGTTGAGAACACTGAAGCTTTCTTT.

The chain carries TRBV9 and TRBJ2-7, with D uncertain. Germline-derived CDR1 and CDR2 are SGDLS and YYNGEE. This CDR3 spans 13 amino acids. The V end was cut by 3 bases, the J end by 3 bases, with 10 bases between. The CDR3 DNA sequence: TGTGCCAGCAGCGCCGACATCGGCTACGAGCAGTACTTC. Its translation is CASSADIGYEQYF.

The chain couples TRBV12-3 or TRBV12-4 to TRBJ2-1; D is perhaps TRBD1 or TRBD2 (6 bases each). The CDR3 contains 13 residues. Trimming shortened V by 2 bases and J by 14 bases, and 16 bases separated the two germline ends. The CDR3 coding sequence is TGTGCCAGCAGTTTATTGGGGGGACATGGGAAGTTCTTC. This codes for CASSLLGGHGKFF.

This clonotype was counted ten times or more. The V gene is TRBV5-1, the J gene TRBJ1-1; the D gene is possibly TRBD1 (5 bases). Germline values: CDR1 SGHRS, CDR2 YFSETQ. The ends were cut back, 5 bases at V and 0 bases at J, with 11 bases in the middle. The length of the CDR3 is 14 residues. The CDR3: CASRGTDLNTEAFF. In DNA, the CDR3 is TGCGCCAGCAGAGGGACCGACCTGAACACTGAAGCTTTCTTT.

To note about this clonotype: A much more abundant neighbour one base away suggests this may be a read error. The J gene is TRBJ1-1, the V gene TRBV4-3; maybe TRBD1 (6 bases). V dropped 3 bases and J dropped 5 bases, with 16 bases sitting between them. CDR3 length equals 15 residues. Germline CDR1 LGHNA, CDR2 YSLEER. The CDR3 protein is CASSHLGQRTTEAFF. The CDR3 nucleotides are TGCGCCAGCAGCCATCTCGGACAGAGGACTACTGAAGCTTTCTTT.

The CDR3 DNA reads TGCGCCAGCAGCTTGGATCGGGCTAGCGGTAACTACAATGAGCAGTTCTTC. This encodes CASSLDRASGNYNEQFF. The gene calls are TRBV5-1 and TRBJ2-1; 7 bases are a match to TRBD2. Germline V CDR1 and CDR2: SGHRS, YFSETQ. Trimming cost V 0 bases and J 3 bases; bases outside gene matches: 9. The CDR3 covers 17 residues.

Ten or more counts support this clonotype. The chain carries TRBV20-1 and TRBJ1-5; D call uncertain. V lost 4 bases, J lost 5 bases, and 15 bases lay in between. The CDR3 runs to 14 residues. Germline V gene lookup returns CDR1 DFQATT and CDR2 SNEGSKA (reference sequence). For the CDR3, the DNA is TGCAGTGCTACCCACACCGGCTTGGATCAGCCCCAGCATTTT. Residues: CSATHTGLDQPQHF.